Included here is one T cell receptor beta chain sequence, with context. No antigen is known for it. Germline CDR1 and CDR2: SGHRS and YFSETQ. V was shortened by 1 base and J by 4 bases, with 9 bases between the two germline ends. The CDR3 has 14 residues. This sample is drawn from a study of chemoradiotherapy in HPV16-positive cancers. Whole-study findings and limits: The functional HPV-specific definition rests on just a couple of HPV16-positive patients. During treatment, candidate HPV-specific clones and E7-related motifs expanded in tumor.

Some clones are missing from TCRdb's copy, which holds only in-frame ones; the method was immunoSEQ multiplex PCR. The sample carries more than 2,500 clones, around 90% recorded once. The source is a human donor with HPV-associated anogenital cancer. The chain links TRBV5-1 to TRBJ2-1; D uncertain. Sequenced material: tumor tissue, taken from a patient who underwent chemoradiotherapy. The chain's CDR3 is CASSLSQTYNEQFF. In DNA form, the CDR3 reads TGCGCCAGCAGCTTGTCACAGACTTACAATGAGCAGTTCTTC.